This TCR beta chain was found in a study of blood T cell repertoires in COVID-19. In the study overall: Spain, Italy and the United States supplied samples that represented acute and convalescent COVID-19. PBMCs, B-cell-depleted T cells, or T cells were the source of the cDNA or gDNA that made up the material.

Per germline, CDR1 SGHRS and CDR2 YFSETQ. The CDR3 is made up of 16 amino acids. The V segment lost 1 base and the J segment 6 bases; nucleotides outside the gene matches: 5. In the source study's methods: The authors estimated nucleated cell counts from reference gene primer amplification. Measured with immunoSEQ multiplex PCR; TCRdb has only the in-frame clones, and not every one. V and J calls and clone size come straight from that table; D and trimming were deduced from the DNA. The table has roughly 130,000 clones, around 85% seen once; the top ten hold 15% to 20%. This sequence was found in a woman aged 50 to 65 with acute or convalescent COVID-19. Sequences were obtained from peripheral blood. The V gene is TRBV5-1, the J gene TRBJ2-3, with 13 positions matching TRBD2. CDR3 sequence reads: CASSLTSGGARDTQYF. As DNA, the CDR3 is TGCGCCAGCAGCTTGACTAGCGGGGGGGCCCGGGATACGCAGTATTTT.